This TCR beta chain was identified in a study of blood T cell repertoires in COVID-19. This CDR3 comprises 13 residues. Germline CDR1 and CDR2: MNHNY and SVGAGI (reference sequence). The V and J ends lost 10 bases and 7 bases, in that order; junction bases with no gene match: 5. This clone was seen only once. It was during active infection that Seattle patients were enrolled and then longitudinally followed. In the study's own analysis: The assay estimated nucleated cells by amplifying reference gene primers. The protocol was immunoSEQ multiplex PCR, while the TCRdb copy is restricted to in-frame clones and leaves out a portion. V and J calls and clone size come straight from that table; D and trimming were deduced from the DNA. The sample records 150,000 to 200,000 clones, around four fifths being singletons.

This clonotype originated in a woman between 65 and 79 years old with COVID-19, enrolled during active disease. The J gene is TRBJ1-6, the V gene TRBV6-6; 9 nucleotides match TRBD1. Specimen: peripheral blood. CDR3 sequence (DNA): TGTGCCAACACAGGGGGCTCGAATTCACCCCTCCACTTT. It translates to CANTGGSNSPLHF.